This TCR beta chain was recovered during a study of T cell responses to AZD1222 COVID-19 vaccine. Concerning this clone itself: No antigen is known for it.

Some clones are missing from TCRdb's copy, which holds only in-frame ones; the method was immunoSEQ multiplex PCR. The sample has about 130,000 clones; 80% to 95% are singletons. General study points: Spike-spanning, vaccine-associated CD4 TCRs were dominant at 160-218 and 743-854. Baseline testing showed seropositivity in only six or seven AZD1222 recipients. Unmutated variant regions reportedly attract nearly half of all spike-specific TCRs.

The origin of this receptor is an adult in good health. Sequences were derived from peripheral blood, sampled on day 0 of AZD1222 vaccination.

CDR3 DNA: TGTGCCAGCAGTACGGGACAGGGTGTAACAGATACGCAGTATTTT. The encoded protein is CASSTGQGVTDTQYF. The V gene is TRBV6-2 or TRBV6-3, the J gene TRBJ2-3, with 9 nucleotides matching TRBD1. The CDR3 extends over 15 amino acids. After removal of 5 bases from V and 3 bases from J, the junction contained 6 bases not matched to a gene. CDR1 is MNHEY, CDR2 SVGEGT, per germline.